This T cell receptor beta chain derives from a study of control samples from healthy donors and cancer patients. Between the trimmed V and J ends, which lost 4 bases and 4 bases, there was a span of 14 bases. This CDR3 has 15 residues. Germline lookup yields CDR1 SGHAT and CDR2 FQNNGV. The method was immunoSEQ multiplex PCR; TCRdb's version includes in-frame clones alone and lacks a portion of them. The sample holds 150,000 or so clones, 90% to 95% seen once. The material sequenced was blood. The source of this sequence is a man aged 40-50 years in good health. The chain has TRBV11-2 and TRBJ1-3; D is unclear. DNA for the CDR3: TGTGCCAGCAGCTCCTTACAGTTGGTCGGAAACACCATATATTTT. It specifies CASSSLQLVGNTIYF. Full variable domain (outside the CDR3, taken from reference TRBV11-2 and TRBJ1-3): EAGVAQSPRYKIIEKRQSVAFWCNPISGHATLYWYQQILGQGPKLLIQFQNNGVVDDSQLPKDRFSAERLKGVDSTLKIQPAKLEDSAVYLCASSSLQLVGNTIYFGEGSWLTVV.